This T cell receptor beta chain was sequenced in a study of blood T cell repertoires in COVID-19 (dated by TCRdb to 2019 to 2021). Regarding the complete study: Recovered participants in ImmuneRACE Cohort 3 were defined by two consecutive negative NP/OP PCR tests, clearance by a healthcare professional, or resolution of symptoms. Samples from collaborators originated in the United States, Italy and Spain and spanned both the acute and convalescent phases of COVID-19. The material from the prospective study consisted of cDNA or gDNA derived from T cells, B-cell-depleted T cells, or PBMCs. Subjects who had been exposed to COVID-19, were actively infected with it, or had recovered from it provided the deeply sampled blood TCRbeta repertoires that made up the dataset. The repertoires were made available in a free public database intended to serve as a resource for research on the immune response to SARS-CoV-2. The samples were drawn from the first 160 participants of the ongoing ImmuneRACE study and from more than 1,000 subjects provided by 6 global collaborators. A de-identified subject ID, COVID-19 status, age in years and sex were almost always included in the sample metadata. HLA class I and class II types, where available, came from metadata supplied by the sample provider rather than from assay-based typing. Results and caveats for the whole study, not just this receptor: How much clinical and demographic metadata was included differed by source and by participant, and the metadata was provided uncurated.

Comment on this clone: The antigen it binds to is not known. Base qualities are not recorded, but no much larger clone differs from it by a single base.

The germline V gene sets CDR1 to LGHNA and CDR2 to YSLEER. The CDR3 has 20 amino acids, counting the end cysteine and phenylalanine. Left in the record is the CDR3 DNA by itself, 60 bases read in frame from the first base. Trimming accounts for 0 bases at V and 0 bases at J, while the number of junction bases matched to no gene is 15. Participants in the prospective study were enrolled through a virtual design, were aged about 18 to 89 years, and lived in roughly 26 United States geographic areas. In the prospective study, participants were assigned to cohorts based on the clinical history participants reported in a screening survey and a study questionnaire. In the prospective study, whole blood, serum and a nasopharyngeal or oropharyngeal swab were collected from each participant by mobile phlebotomists. Prospective study participants could optionally give additional blood draws and questionnaires over a roughly two-month period. Prospective study blood samples were shipped either frozen or at room temperature before DNA extraction.

The immunoSEQ Assay, a bias-controlled multiplex PCR, was used to amplify TCRbeta CDR3 regions from genomic DNA. The original methods were these. Within the assay, amplification of reference gene primers was used to estimate how many nucleated cells each sample contained. Sequence reads were collapsed and filtered to measure the absolute abundance of every unique TCRbeta CDR3 rearrangement. Productive Simpson clonality was computed per sample as the square root of Simpson's diversity index over productive rearrangements. TCRdb obtained this table from immuneACCESS and retained in-frame rearrangements with V and J assigned. These tables miss some clones; where compared with another copy, unresolved V genes account for less than half of the shortfall, and the remainder is unexplained. Clone size and V and J calls were adopted from that table, with D and trimming inferred from the DNA. Across this sample there are 250,000 to 300,000 clones, with 88% seen only once. The ten largest clones add up to around 2% of the sample.

The sequence is built from TRBV4-3 and TRBJ2-3, with 7 central nucleotides matching TRBD2. The specimen sequenced was PBMCs or T cells enriched from blood (not recorded which). The receptor was isolated from a woman in her sixties or seventies in a cohort exposed to, infected with or recovered from COVID-19 (not recorded which). At the DNA level, the sequence is TGCGCCAGCAGCCAAGAGACCCAGACGGGACTATTCCCCAGCACAGATACGCAGTATTTT. Its protein product is CASSQETQTGLFPSTDTQYF.